This T cell receptor (beta chain) was profiled in a study of CD8 T cells in Susac syndrome. Controls were healthy donors chosen to match patients in age and sex. Random hexamers were used to reverse transcribe an amount of about 0.5 to 1 ug RNA. TCRdb fed the immunoSEQ multiplex PCR reads into MiXCR, producing one record per CDR3 protein. The sample lists over 120,000 distinct CDR3 sequences; approximately 94% were seen once. The V gene lost 2 bases and the J gene lost 7 bases, with 11 bases spanning the gap. There are 13 residues in the CDR3. Per the germline V gene, CDR1 is MNHNY and CDR2 is SVGAGI (reference sequence).

This rearrangement joins TRBV6-6 to TRBJ1-2, with D possibly TRBD1 on 5 matching bases. The sequenced sample was CD4+ T cells from PBMCs. This sequence was found in a human donor in good health. Here the CDR3 DNA reads TGTGCCAGCAGTTACGATGGGGCAAGTGGCTACACCTTC. Its translation: CASSYDGASGYTF.